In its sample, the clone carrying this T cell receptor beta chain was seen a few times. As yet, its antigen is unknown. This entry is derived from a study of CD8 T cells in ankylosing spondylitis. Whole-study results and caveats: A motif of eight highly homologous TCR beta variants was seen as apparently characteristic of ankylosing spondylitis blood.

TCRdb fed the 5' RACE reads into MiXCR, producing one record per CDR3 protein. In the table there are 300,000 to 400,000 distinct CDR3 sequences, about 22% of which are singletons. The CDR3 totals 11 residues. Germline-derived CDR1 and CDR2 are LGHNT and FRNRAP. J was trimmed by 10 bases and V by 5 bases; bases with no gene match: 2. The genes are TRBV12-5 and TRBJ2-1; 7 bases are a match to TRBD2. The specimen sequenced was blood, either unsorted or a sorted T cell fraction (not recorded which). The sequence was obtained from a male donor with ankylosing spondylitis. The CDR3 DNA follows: TGTGCTAGTGGTCAGGGACTAGAGCAGTTCTTC. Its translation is CASGQGLEQFF.